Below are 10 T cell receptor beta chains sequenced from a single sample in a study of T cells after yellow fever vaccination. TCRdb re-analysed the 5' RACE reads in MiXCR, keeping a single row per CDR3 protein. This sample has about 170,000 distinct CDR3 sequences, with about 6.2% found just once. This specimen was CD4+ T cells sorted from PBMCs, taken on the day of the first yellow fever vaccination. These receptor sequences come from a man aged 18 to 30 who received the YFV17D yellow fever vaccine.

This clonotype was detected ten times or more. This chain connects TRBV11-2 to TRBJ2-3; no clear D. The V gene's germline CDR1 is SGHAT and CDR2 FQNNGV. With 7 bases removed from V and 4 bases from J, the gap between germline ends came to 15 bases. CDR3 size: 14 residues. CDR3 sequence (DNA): TGTGCCAGCACTGGGCCAGCTAGATCAGATACGCAGTATTTT. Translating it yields CASTGPARSDTQYF.

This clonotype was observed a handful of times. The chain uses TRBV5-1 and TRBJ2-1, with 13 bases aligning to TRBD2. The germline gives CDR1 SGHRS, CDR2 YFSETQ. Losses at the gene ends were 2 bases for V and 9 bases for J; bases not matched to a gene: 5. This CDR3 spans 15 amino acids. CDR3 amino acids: CASSFGTSGDGEQFF. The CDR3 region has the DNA TGCGCCAGCAGCTTTGGGACTAGCGGGGATGGTGAGCAGTTCTTC.

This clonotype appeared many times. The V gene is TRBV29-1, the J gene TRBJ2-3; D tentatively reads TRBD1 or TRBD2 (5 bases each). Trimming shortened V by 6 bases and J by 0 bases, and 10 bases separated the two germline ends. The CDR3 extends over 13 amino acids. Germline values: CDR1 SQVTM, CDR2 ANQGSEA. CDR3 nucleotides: TGCAGCGTCTTGGGGGATAGCACAGATACGCAGTATTTT. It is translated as CSVLGDSTDTQYF.

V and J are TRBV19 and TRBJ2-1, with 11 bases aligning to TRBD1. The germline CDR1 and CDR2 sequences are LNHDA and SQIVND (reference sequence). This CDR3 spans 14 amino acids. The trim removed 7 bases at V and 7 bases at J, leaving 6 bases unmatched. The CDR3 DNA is TGTGCCAGTACTCGGGACAGGGGGAGGAATGAGCAGTTCTTC. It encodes CASTRDRGRNEQFF.

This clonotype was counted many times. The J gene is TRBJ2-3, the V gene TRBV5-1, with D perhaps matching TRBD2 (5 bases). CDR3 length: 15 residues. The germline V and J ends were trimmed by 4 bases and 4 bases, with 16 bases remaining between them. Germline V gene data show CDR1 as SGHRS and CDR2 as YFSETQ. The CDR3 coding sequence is TGCGCCAGCAGCCCGCCTCTAGCTTCCGCAGATACGCAGTATTTT. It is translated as CASSPPLASADTQYF.

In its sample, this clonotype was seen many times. The chain's CDR3 is CASSQLGQLSSSPLHF. The CDR3 DNA sequence: TGTGCCAGCAGCCAATTGGGACAGCTGTCTAGTTCACCCCTCCACTTT. The chain employs TRBV4-2 and TRBJ1-6; 7 bases line up with TRBD1. Per the germline V gene, CDR1 is LGHNA and CDR2 is YNFKEQ. With V trimmed by 2 bases and J by 9 bases, 10 bases remained unmatched. The CDR3 extends over 16 amino acids.

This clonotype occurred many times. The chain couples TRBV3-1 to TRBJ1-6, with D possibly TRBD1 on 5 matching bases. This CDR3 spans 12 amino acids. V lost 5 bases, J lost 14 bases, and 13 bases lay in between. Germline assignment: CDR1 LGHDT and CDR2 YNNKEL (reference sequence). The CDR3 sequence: CASSDRITALHF. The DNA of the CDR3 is TGTGCCAGCAGCGACAGAATTACGGCCCTCCACTTT.

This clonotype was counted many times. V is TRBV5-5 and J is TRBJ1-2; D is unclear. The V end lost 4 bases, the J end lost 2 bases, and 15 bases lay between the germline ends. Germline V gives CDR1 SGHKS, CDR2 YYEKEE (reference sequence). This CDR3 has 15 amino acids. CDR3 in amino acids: CASSQNAEVNYGYTF. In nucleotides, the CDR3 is TGTGCCAGCAGCCAAAATGCGGAAGTAAACTATGGCTACACCTTC. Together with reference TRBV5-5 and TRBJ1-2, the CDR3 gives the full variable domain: DAGVTQSPTHLIKTRGQQVTLRCSPISGHKSVSWYQQVLGQGPQFIFQYYEKEERGRGNFPDRFSARQFPNYSSELNVNALLLGDSALYLCASSQNAEVNYGYTFGSGTRLTVV.

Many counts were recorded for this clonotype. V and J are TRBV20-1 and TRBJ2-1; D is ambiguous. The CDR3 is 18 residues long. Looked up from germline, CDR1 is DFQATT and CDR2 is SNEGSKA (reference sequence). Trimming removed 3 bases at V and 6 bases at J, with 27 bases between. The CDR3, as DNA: TGCAGTGCTAGGTTAATTCGGGCCGGATGGTTCTCTTCCAATGAGCAGTTCTTC. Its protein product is CSARLIRAGWFSSNEQFF.

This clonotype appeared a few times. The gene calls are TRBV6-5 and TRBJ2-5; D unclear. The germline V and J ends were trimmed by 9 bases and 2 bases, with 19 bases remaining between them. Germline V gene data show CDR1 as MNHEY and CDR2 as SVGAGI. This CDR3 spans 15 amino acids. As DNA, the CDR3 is TGTGCCAGACCAAAACCTTGGACGACACAAGAGACCCAGTACTTC. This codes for CARPKPWTTQETQYF.